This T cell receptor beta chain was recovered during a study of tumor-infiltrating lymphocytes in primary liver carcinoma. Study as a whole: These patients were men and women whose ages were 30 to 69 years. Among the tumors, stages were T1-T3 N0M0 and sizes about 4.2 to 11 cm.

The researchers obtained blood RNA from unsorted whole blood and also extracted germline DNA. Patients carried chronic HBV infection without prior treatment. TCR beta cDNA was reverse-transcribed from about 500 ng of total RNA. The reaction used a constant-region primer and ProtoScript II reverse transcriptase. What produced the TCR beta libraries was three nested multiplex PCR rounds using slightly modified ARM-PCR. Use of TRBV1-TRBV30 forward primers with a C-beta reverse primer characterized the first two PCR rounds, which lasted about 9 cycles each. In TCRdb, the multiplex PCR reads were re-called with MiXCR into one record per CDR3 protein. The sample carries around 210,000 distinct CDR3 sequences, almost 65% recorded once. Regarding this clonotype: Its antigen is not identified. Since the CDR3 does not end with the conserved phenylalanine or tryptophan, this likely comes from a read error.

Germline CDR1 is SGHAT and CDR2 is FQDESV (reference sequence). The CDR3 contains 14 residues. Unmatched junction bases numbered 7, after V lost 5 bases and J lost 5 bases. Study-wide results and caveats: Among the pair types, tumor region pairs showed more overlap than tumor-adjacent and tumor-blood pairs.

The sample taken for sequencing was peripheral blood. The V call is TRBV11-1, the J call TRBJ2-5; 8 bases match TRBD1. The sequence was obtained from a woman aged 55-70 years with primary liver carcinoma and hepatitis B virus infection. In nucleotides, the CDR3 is TGTGCCAGCAGCCATGACAGGGGTGGGGAGACCCAGTACTTG. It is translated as CASSHDRGGETQYL.